This T cell receptor beta chain was observed in a study of radiation and T cells in renal cell carcinoma. Study details: Nephrectomy followed 15 Gy stereotactic body radiation by 4 weeks. Study results and limitations: Pretreatment tumor biopsies were lacking, so baseline clonotypes are unknown. From baseline, blood top tumor clonotypes peaked at 2 weeks post-radiation.

The assay was immunoSEQ multiplex PCR, and TCRdb's table has in-frame clones only and misses some. The sample holds about 130,000 clones, roughly 84% seen once. With regard to this clone: Its antigen remains unknown. Other DNA sequences in the same sample also yield this CDR3.

V dropped 1 base and J dropped 6 bases, with 6 bases sitting between them. The CDR3 is made up of 12 amino acids. Germline assignment: CDR1 SNHLY and CDR2 FYNNEI. As for time point: baseline pretreatment blood. Treatment defined: 15 Gy SBRT to primary tumor, nephrectomy 4 weeks later. The gene calls are TRBV2 and TRBJ1-1; D may be TRBD1 (6 bases). The input for sequencing was blood, taken from a patient whose treatment included radiotherapy and nephrectomy. This clonotype originated in a woman between 45 and 65 years old with renal cell carcinoma. Written as DNA, the CDR3 is TGTGCCAGCAGTGAAGACAGGGCTGAAGCTTTCTTT. Translated: CASSEDRAEAFF.